This paragraph reports one TCR beta chain. PBMCs numbering at least 7 million were isolated per sample. A second about 6 to 11 cycle PCR used barcoded and J-beta primers. TCRdb redid the calling of the 5' RACE reads with MiXCR, one entry per CDR3 protein. In the table there are under 2,000,000 distinct CDR3 sequences, less than 50% of which are singletons. The CDR3 has 14 amino acids. Per germline, CDR1 DFQATT and CDR2 SNEGSKA (reference sequence). V gave up 6 bases and J gave up 0 bases, with 13 bases separating them. This entry comes from a study of blood T cells in healthy people across ages. This TCR was sampled from a woman between 40 and 55 years old in good health. Sequenced material: blood. The genes are TRBV20-1 and TRBJ2-3; possibly TRBD2 for D (5 bases). The CDR3 nucleotides are TGCAGTGCCTACACCGGGATAAGCACAGATACGCAGTATTTT. Protein product: CSAYTGISTDTQYF.